Presented here are 13 T cell receptor beta chains from one specimen sequenced in a study of identical twins. TCRdb ran MiXCR on the 5' RACE reads and lists one entry per CDR3 protein. The sample has 450,000 or so distinct CDR3 sequences, 24% seen once. These same records also appear under a second study, on T cells expressing NK-cell markers.

Specimen: CD4+ T cells sorted from blood. The source of these receptors is a young woman in good health.

Concerning this clonotype itself: The junction shows a germline mismatch at one end, possibly a read error. The chain employs TRBV10-3 and TRBJ2-1, with 9 bases that match TRBD2. The CDR3 has 17 residues. Germline values: CDR1 ENHRY, CDR2 SYGVKD. The CDR3 region is CAISESKLTSGPDEQFF. The CDR3, as DNA: TGTGCAATCAGTGAGTCGAAACTCACTAGCGGGCCGGATGAGCAGTTCTTC.

This chain uses TRBV20-1 with TRBJ2-1; TRBD2 is a possible D gene (6 bases). The length of the CDR3 is 15 residues. From germline, CDR1 is DFQATT and CDR2 SNEGSKA (reference sequence). Trimming left V 6 bases short and J 10 bases short, with 25 bases between. The DNA of the CDR3 is TGCAGTGCCCCGGGTTATACTAGCAGTGTCCCCGAGCAGTTCTTC. This sequence encodes CSAPGYTSSVPEQFF.

The chain couples TRBV6-1 to TRBJ2-3, with a tentative D call TRBD2 (6 bases). CDR3 length: 15 amino acids. V was clipped by 7 bases and J by 0 bases, with 14 bases between them. The germline CDR1 and CDR2 sequences are MNHNS and SASEGT. In nucleotides, the CDR3 is TGTGCCAGCATCAACAGCGGGCCCAGCACAGATACGCAGTATTTT. This gives the protein CASINSGPSTDTQYF.

V is TRBV7-9 and J is TRBJ2-5; the match to TRBD2 covers 7 bases. After removal of 1 base from V and 2 bases from J, the junction contained 4 bases not matched to a gene. Germline CDR1 is SEHNR and CDR2 is FQNEAQ (reference sequence). The CDR3 runs 15 residues. The chain's CDR3 is CASSLGGLVQETQYF. The CDR3 nucleotides are TGTGCCAGCAGCTTAGGTGGACTAGTGCAAGAGACCCAGTACTTC.

Here the CDR3 reads CASRTSGSAAREQFF. For the CDR3, the DNA is TGTGCCAGCAGGACTAGCGGGAGCGCCGCTCGGGAGCAGTTCTTC. This sequence joins TRBV7-2 and TRBJ2-1, with 12 bases identical to TRBD2. The CDR3 spans 15 residues. Germline CDR1 is SGHTA and CDR2 is FQGNSA. The V gene end was trimmed by 6 bases and the J gene end by 10 bases; junction bases not matched to a gene: 10.

V and J are TRBV29-1 and TRBJ1-1, with a weak D call TRBD1 (6 bases). This CDR3 has 12 residues. Germline values: CDR1 SQVTM, CDR2 ANQGSEA. V lost 7 bases to trimming and J lost 8 bases, with 17 bases between them. The CDR3 DNA sequence: TGCAGCGGCATGACAGGATTGGAGGAAGCTTTCTTT. It specifies CSGMTGLEEAFF. Complete variable domain (other parts from reference TRBV29-1 and TRBJ1-1): SAVISQKPSRDICQRGTSLTIQCQVDSQVTMMFWYRQQPGQSLTLIATANQGSEATYESGFVIDKFPISRPNLTFSTLTVSNMSPEDSSIYLCSGMTGLEEAFFGQGTRLTVV.

The chain combines TRBV4-3 with TRBJ1-1, with no clear D. V lost 3 bases and J 3 bases, leaving 8 bases between the germline ends. Germline assignment: CDR1 LGHNA and CDR2 YSLEER. This CDR3 has 13 amino acids. The chain's CDR3 is CASSHQKDTEAFF. CDR3 nucleotides: TGCGCCAGCAGCCACCAGAAAGACACTGAAGCTTTCTTT.

This clonotype has at least ten counts. The V call is TRBV29-1, the J call TRBJ1-2; unclear D gene. The V end lost 5 bases, the J end lost 3 bases, and 10 bases lay between the germline ends. This CDR3 spans 12 amino acids. Germline CDR1 and CDR2: SQVTM and ANQGSEA. The CDR3 region is CSVHGGYYGYTF. In nucleotides, the CDR3 is TGCAGCGTTCATGGCGGATACTATGGCTACACCTTC. Complete variable domain (other parts from reference TRBV29-1 and TRBJ1-2): SAVISQKPSRDICQRGTSLTIQCQVDSQVTMMFWYRQQPGQSLTLIATANQGSEATYESGFVIDKFPISRPNLTFSTLTVSNMSPEDSSIYLCSVHGGYYGYTFGSGTRLTVV.

CDR3 coding DNA: TGCGCCAGCAGCTTGGGGACTAGCGCCGTCAATGAGCAGTTCTTC. Its protein product is CASSLGTSAVNEQFF. The chain uses TRBV5-1 and TRBJ2-1, with 9 bases that match TRBD2. The CDR3 contains 15 residues. After removal of 0 bases from V and 6 bases from J, the junction contained 4 bases not matched to a gene. The germline V gene has CDR1 SGHRS and CDR2 YFSETQ.

Ten or more counts support this clonotype. This chain links TRBV7-2 with TRBJ1-1; a possible D gene is TRBD1 (5 bases). The V gene lost 6 bases and the J gene lost 3 bases, with 11 bases spanning the gap. This CDR3 region has 13 residues. CDR1 and CDR2 from the germline V gene are SGHTA and FQGNSA. CDR3 bases: TGTGCCAGCAGTTCAGGGAGGGACACTGAAGCTTTCTTT. Its protein product is CASSSGRDTEAFF.

The chain uses TRBV28 and TRBJ2-7; 8 nucleotides line up with TRBD2. The CDR3 sequence is 15 residues long. The V gene's germline CDR1 is MDHEN and CDR2 SYDVKM. Trimming cost V 6 bases and J 2 bases; bases outside gene matches: 9. The CDR3 reads CASRISGGGPYEQYF. The DNA for the CDR3 is TGTGCCAGCAGGATTTCCGGGGGGGGGCCCTACGAGCAGTACTTC.

This clonotype has just a few counts. This rearrangement joins TRBV7-8 to TRBJ2-7; D remains ambiguous. From germline, CDR1 is SGHVS and CDR2 FQNEAQ. The V end lost 2 bases, the J end lost 6 bases, and 8 bases lay between the germline ends. There are 12 residues in the CDR3. The chain's CDR3 is CASSLRAAEQYF. The CDR3 DNA is TGTGCCAGCAGCTTAAGGGCAGCCGAGCAGTACTTC.

This clonotype came up a few times. V is TRBV30 and J is TRBJ2-2; no definite D call. The CDR3 sequence is 14 residues long. Germline lookup yields CDR1 GTSNPN and CDR2 SVGIG (reference sequence). Trimming pared 4 bases from V and 2 bases from J, leaving 11 bases between. CDR3 bases: TGTGCCTGGAAATCCGGGCCCAACACCGGGGAGCTGTTTTTT. It translates to CAWKSGPNTGELFF. The entire variable domain, with the rest obtained from reference TRBV30 and TRBJ2-2, is as follows: SQTIHQWPATLVQPVGSPLSLECTVEGTSNPNLYWYRQAAGRGLQLLFYSVGIGQISSEVPQNLSASRPQDRQFILSSKKLLLSDSGFYLCAWKSGPNTGELFFGEGSRLTVL.